A selection of T cell receptor beta chains follows, all from one sample in a study of identical twins. TCRdb analysed the 5' RACE reads with MiXCR anew, one entry per CDR3 protein. The profile shows 1.5 million to 2 million distinct CDR3 sequences, roughly a third of them singletons. The source material was cord blood. These receptors were collected from a newborn girl in good health. CDR3s leave out the opening cysteine and the closing phenylalanine or tryptophan. Each record gives: clone size, V gene, CDR3 length, J gene, CDR3 protein. For some rows the clone size is stated as once, few or many, or as a class when expanded; others skip it.

clone_size: -
v_call: TRBV7-9
cdr3_length: 14
j_call: TRBJ2-1
cdr3_aa: ASSPPGLRGPNEQF

clone_size: -
v_call: TRBV14
cdr3_length: 12
j_call: TRBJ1-2
cdr3_aa: ASSQAATLDGYT

clone_size: few
v_call: TRBV6-6
cdr3_length: 13
j_call: TRBJ2-1
cdr3_aa: ASSYSSGDYNEQF

clone_size: -
v_call: TRBV28
cdr3_length: 14
j_call: TRBJ1-5
cdr3_aa: ASSSRLGAGYQPQH

clone_size: -
v_call: TRBV20-1
cdr3_length: 10
j_call: TRBJ1-1
cdr3_aa: SATQSGTAAF

clone_size: few
v_call: TRBV27
cdr3_length: 12
j_call: TRBJ1-2
cdr3_aa: ASSLLRDRERYT

clone_size: few
v_call: TRBV14
cdr3_length: 15
j_call: TRBJ2-3
cdr3_aa: ASSQDSPGGIADTQY

clone_size: -
v_call: TRBV7-8
cdr3_length: 13
j_call: TRBJ2-2
cdr3_aa: ASSLREQGYGELF

clone_size: -
v_call: TRBV12-3/TRBV12-4
cdr3_length: 12
j_call: -
cdr3_aa: ASSWGQGRNEQY

clone_size: -
v_call: TRBV6-6
cdr3_length: 13
j_call: TRBJ1-6
cdr3_aa: ASSRKSSYNSPLH

clone_size: -
v_call: TRBV27
cdr3_length: 16
j_call: TRBJ2-7
cdr3_aa: ASRFPQGGGLPSYEQY

clone_size: few
v_call: TRBV20-1
cdr3_length: 12
j_call: TRBJ1-6
cdr3_aa: SATKDTNNSPLH

clone_size: few
v_call: TRBV11-2
cdr3_length: 15
j_call: TRBJ2-1
cdr3_aa: ASSLVSGGFSYNEQF

clone_size: -
v_call: TRBV27
cdr3_length: 14
j_call: TRBJ2-1
cdr3_aa: ASSPPSSGRANEQF